The rows below give T cell receptor beta chains drawn from one sample of a study of PD-1 blockade in classical Hodgkin lymphoma. The data were produced by immunoSEQ multiplex PCR, yet TCRdb's version contains in-frame clones alone and is incomplete. Altogether about 110,000 clones are present, roughly nine tenths being singletons, with the ten largest covering 20%. This material consisted of peripheral blood mononuclear cells (PBMCs), taken before the second cycle of nivolumab. The receptor set was obtained from a human donor with classical Hodgkin lymphoma. Both conserved end residues are part of each CDR3. A D gene is named only where the DNA matches it firmly. The size field is filled for only some rows; it gives once, few, many or a size class.

clone_size | j_call | v_call | d_call | cdr3_nt | cdr3_aa
- | TRBJ2-3 | TRBV7-2 | TRBD2 | TGTGCCAGCAGCCTACCGGGACTAGCTTCGGATACGCAGTATTTT | CASSLPGLASDTQYF
- | TRBJ2-2 | TRBV30 | - | TGTGCCTGGAGTGGGCAACTGCCCGGGGAGCTGTTTTTT | CAWSGQLPGELFF
- | TRBJ2-1 | TRBV2 | - | TGTGCCAGCAGTGTGGGCTTCAATGAGCAGTTCTTC | CASSVGFNEQFF
- | TRBJ2-6 | TRBV27 | - | TGTGCCAGCAGTTTAGAACAAGCTGGGGCCAACGTCCTGACTTTC | CASSLEQAGANVLTF
- | TRBJ2-5 | TRBV21-1 | - | TGTGCCAGCAGCAAGTCGAAGCCGGGCCCAGAGACCCAGTACTTC | CASSKSKPGPETQYF
- | TRBJ2-2 | TRBV7-9 | - | TGTGCCAGCAGAAAACGACAGGATCTCACCGGGGAGCTGTTTTTT | CASRKRQDLTGELFF
- | TRBJ2-7 | TRBV5-4 | - | TGTGCCAGCAGCTTCGGGACGGACGACTACGAGCAGTACTTC | CASSFGTDDYEQYF
- | TRBJ2-7 | TRBV7-9 | TRBD2 | TGTGCCAGCAGTAGGAGCCCGGGGGGTTACGAGCAGTACTTC | CASSRSPGGYEQYF
- | TRBJ2-3 | TRBV14 | - | TGTGCCAGCAGCCAAGACCGGATCTTCACAGATACGCAGTATTTT | CASSQDRIFTDTQYF
- | TRBJ2-5 | TRBV5-1 | TRBD2 | TGCGCCAGCAAGCCTAGCGGATACCAAGAGACCCAGTACTTC | CASKPSGYQETQYF
- | TRBJ1-2 | TRBV29-1 | - | TGCAGCGCGGACTCCGCGGGGGACGGCTACACCTTC | CSADSAGDGYTF
- | TRBJ1-1 | TRBV13 | - | TGTGCCAGCAGCTCGCCGGGGGACGGGAACACTGAAGCTTTCTTT | CASSSPGDGNTEAFF
- | TRBJ2-1 | TRBV4-3 | - | TGCGCCAGCAGCCAAGATCTATCAGGGGTCTACAATGAGCAGTTCTTC | CASSQDLSGVYNEQFF
few | TRBJ1-4 | TRBV4-3 | TRBD1 | TGCGCCAGCAGCCAAGGACAGGGAACGCGAACTAATGAAAAACTGTTTTTT | CASSQGQGTRTNEKLFF
- | TRBJ1-6 | TRBV5-6 | - | TGTGCCAGCAGCCCCGGACAAATTAATTCACCCCTCCACTTT | CASSPGQINSPLHF
- | TRBJ2-1 | TRBV7-2 | - | TGTGCCAGCAGCTTGGGCCTAAGAGGACAATTCGTGGGCAATGAGCAGTTCTTC | CASSLGLRGQFVGNEQFF
- | TRBJ1-2 | TRBV18 | - | TGTGCCAGCTCACCATCAGTAGCCTATGGCTACACCTTC | CASSPSVAYGYTF
once | TRBJ2-5 | TRBV7-2 | TRBD2 | TGTGCCAGCAGCCGGTTCAAACTACTAGCGGGAGAGTGGAGAGAGACCCAGTACTTC | CASSRFKLLAGEWRETQYF
many | TRBJ2-7 | TRBV5-6 | - | TGTGCCAGCCGCGAGGGACAAGGGATGCTACGGGAGCAGTACTTC | CASREGQGMLREQYF
- | TRBJ1-1 | TRBV10-2 | - | TGCGCCAGCAGTGAGTCGGGGGGTACCACTGAAGCTTTCTTT | CASSESGGTTEAFF
- | TRBJ2-7 | TRBV11-2 | - | TGTGCCAGCAGCTTAGATCTACAGTCGGATTGGCAGTACTTC | CASSLDLQSDWQYF
- | TRBJ2-5 | TRBV4-2 | TRBD2 | TGTGCCAGCAGCCTGGGACTAGCGGGACAAGAGACCCAGTACTTC | CASSLGLAGQETQYF
- | TRBJ1-4 | TRBV19 | TRBD1 | TGTGCCAGTAGTAACCACAGGACAGGGGGAAATGAAAAACTGTTTTTT | CASSNHRTGGNEKLFF
- | TRBJ2-1 | TRBV5-1 | - | TGCGCCAGCAGCTTGGTAGAGGCGGGGAGGGAGCAGTTCTTC | CASSLVEAGREQFF
- | TRBJ2-3 | TRBV5-6 | - | TGTGCCAGCAGCTTGGAGAGTTTGGGTACAGATACGCAGTATTTT | CASSLESLGTDTQYF
- | TRBJ1-1 | TRBV6-1 | TRBD1 | TGTGCCAGCAGTAGACAGGGGCGGAACACTGAAGCTTTCTTT | CASSRQGRNTEAFF
- | TRBJ1-1 | TRBV7-2 | - | TGTGCCAGCAGCTTAGATGGTATCGCTGAAGCTTTCTTT | CASSLDGIAEAFF
- | TRBJ2-7 | TRBV6-1 | TRBD1 | TGTGCCAGCAGTAAAGACAGGGGGCTAAATAAGCAGTACTTC | CASSKDRGLNKQYF
- | TRBJ2-5 | TRBV25-1 | - | TGTGCCAGCACCGGGACTTGGGAGACCCAGTACTTC | CASTGTWETQYF
- | TRBJ1-2 | TRBV30 | - | TGTGCCTGGAGTGTACAGACGGGCCGGGGCTATGGCTACACCTTC | CAWSVQTGRGYGYTF
- | TRBJ1-5 | TRBV6-1 | - | TGTGCCAGCAGTGAAAGGGGTGATCAGCCCCAGCATTTT | CASSERGDQPQHF
- | TRBJ2-2 | TRBV4-1 | - | TGCGCCAGCAGCCAAGTGTTCCTAGTATCGGGCGGGGAGCTGTTTTTT | CASSQVFLVSGGELFF
- | TRBJ2-7 | TRBV7-6 | - | TGTGCCAGCAGCGGGAGGTCCGCAGCAACCGGGGAGCAGTACTTC | CASSGRSAATGEQYF
- | TRBJ2-2 | TRBV7-9 | TRBD2 | TGTGCCAGCAGCTTTGGCGGGGGGAACACCGGGGAGCTGTTTTTT | CASSFGGGNTGELFF
- | TRBJ2-3 | TRBV10-3 | - | TGTGCCACGGGTCGTGTAGCAGATACGCAGTATTTT | CATGRVADTQYF
- | TRBJ2-6 | TRBV13 | TRBD1 | TGTGCCAGCAGCTTAGCCCGTGACAGGGTTTCTGGGGCCAACGTCCTGACTTTC | CASSLARDRVSGANVLTF
- | TRBJ1-2 | TRBV29-1 | - | TGCAGCGTTGGGCTGGGCTGGGGCTACACCTTC | CSVGLGWGYTF
- | TRBJ2-5 | TRBV7-9 | - | TGTGCCAGCAGCGCCACGGGGCTCCTACAAGAGACCCAGTACTTC | CASSATGLLQETQYF
- | TRBJ2-7 | TRBV13 | TRBD2 | TGTGCCAGCAGCTTGCTAGCGGGAGGGGGCAGCTCCTACGAGCAGTACTTC | CASSLLAGGGSSYEQYF
- | TRBJ2-2 | TRBV7-9 | - | TGTGCCAGCAGCGTTACCGGGGAGCTGTTTTTT | CASSVTGELFF
- | TRBJ2-1 | TRBV30 | - | TGTGCCTGGAGTGTACTGATGGGACCGGAGCAGTTCTTC | CAWSVLMGPEQFF
- | TRBJ2-5 | TRBV7-2 | - | TGTGCCAGCAGCTCCAGAGGGGTGACGGGAGTCGCAGAGACCCAGTACTTC | CASSSRGVTGVAETQYF
- | TRBJ2-7 | TRBV6-4 | TRBD1 | TGTGCCAGCAACGGACAGGGCACCTACGAGCAGTACTTC | CASNGQGTYEQYF
few | TRBJ1-2 | TRBV30 | - | TGTGCCTGGAGTGTACGTTCTGGGGGCCCCTATGGCTACACCTTC | CAWSVRSGGPYGYTF
- | TRBJ2-2 | TRBV10-1 | TRBD2 | TGCGCCAGCAGTGTTACCGGGAGGGCCGGGTCGACAAACACCGGGGAGCTGTTTTTT | CASSVTGRAGSTNTGELFF
- | TRBJ1-2 | TRBV10-2 | TRBD1 | TGCGCCAGCAGTGAAAATTGGGTGCGGACAGGAGCGAAATCTGGGCCATGGAACTATGGCTACACCTTC | CASSENWVRTGAKSGPWNYGYTF